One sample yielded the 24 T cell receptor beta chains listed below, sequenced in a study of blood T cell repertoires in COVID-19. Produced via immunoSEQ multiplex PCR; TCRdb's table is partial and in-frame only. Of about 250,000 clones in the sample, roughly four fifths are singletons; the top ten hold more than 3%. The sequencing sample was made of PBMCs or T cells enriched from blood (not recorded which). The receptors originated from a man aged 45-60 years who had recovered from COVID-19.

This CDR3 is CASSLIAGGIQRYEQYF. CDR3 nucleotides: TGTGCCAGCAGCTTAATCGCGGGAGGAATCCAGAGGTACGAGCAGTACTTC. The chain employs TRBV7-2 and TRBJ2-7; 8 bases are shared with TRBD2. Germline CDR1 reads SGHTA; CDR2 reads FQGNSA. The CDR3 runs to 17 residues. Germline trimming cut 2 bases from V and 4 bases from J; bases unmatched to any gene: 13.

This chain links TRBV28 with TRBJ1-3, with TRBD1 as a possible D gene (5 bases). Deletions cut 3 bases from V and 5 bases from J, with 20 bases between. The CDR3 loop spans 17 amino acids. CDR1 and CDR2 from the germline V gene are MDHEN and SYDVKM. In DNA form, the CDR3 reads TGTGCCAGCAGTTTTCCACCCGACAGTAGGTTCAGAAACACCATATATTTT. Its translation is CASSFPPDSRFRNTIYF.

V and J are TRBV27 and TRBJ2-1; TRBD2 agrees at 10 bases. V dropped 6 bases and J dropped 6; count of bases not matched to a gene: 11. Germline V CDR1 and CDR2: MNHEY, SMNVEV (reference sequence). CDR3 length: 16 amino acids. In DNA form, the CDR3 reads TGTGCCAGCAGCCTCCCGGGACTAGCGTCAAGCAATGAGCAGTTCTTC. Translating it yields CASSLPGLASSNEQFF.

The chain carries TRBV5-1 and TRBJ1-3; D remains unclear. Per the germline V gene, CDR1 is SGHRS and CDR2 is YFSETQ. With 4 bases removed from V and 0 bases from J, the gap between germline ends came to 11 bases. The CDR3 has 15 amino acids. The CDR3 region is CASSVDWSSGNTIYF. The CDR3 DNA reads TGCGCCAGCAGCGTAGACTGGAGCTCTGGAAACACCATATATTTT.

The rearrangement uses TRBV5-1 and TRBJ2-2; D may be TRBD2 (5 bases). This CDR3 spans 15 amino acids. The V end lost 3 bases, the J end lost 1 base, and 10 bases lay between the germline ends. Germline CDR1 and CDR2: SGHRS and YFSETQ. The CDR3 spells CASSSGVGNTGELFF. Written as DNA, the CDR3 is TGCGCCAGCAGCTCCGGGGTAGGGAACACCGGGGAGCTGTTTTTT.

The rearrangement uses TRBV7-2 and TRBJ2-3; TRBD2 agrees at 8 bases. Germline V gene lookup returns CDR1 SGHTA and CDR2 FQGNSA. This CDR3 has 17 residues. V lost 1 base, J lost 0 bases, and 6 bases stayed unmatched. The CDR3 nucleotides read TGTGCCAGCAGCTTAGGCCCGGGGGGGACTAGCACAGATACGCAGTATTTT. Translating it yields CASSLGPGGTSTDTQYF. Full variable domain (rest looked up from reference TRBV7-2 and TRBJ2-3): GAGVSQSPSNKVTEKGKDVELRCDPISGHTALYWYRQSLGQGLEFLIYFQGNSAPDKSGLPSDRFSAERTGGSVSTLTIQRTQQEDSAVYLCASSLGPGGTSTDTQYFGPGTRLTVL.

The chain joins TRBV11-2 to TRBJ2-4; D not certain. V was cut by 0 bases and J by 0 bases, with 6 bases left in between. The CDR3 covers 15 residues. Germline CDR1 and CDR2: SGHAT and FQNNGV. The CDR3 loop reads CASSLEGLAKNIQYF. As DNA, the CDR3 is TGTGCCAGCAGCTTAGAGGGCCTAGCCAAAAACATTCAGTACTTC.

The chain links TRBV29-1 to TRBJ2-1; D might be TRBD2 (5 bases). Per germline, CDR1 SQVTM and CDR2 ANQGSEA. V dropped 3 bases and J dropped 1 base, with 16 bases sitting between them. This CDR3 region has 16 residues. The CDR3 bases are TGCAGCGTTGAGGGCGGGTTGGAAGCGTCCTACAATGAGCAGTTCTTC. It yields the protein CSVEGGLEASYNEQFF.

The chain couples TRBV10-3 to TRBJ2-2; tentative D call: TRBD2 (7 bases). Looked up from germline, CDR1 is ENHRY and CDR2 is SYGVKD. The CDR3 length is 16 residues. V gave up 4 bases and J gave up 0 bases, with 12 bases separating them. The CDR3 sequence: CAISGGGQTNTGELFF. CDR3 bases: TGTGCCATCAGTGGGGGGGGCCAAACGAACACCGGGGAGCTGTTTTTT.

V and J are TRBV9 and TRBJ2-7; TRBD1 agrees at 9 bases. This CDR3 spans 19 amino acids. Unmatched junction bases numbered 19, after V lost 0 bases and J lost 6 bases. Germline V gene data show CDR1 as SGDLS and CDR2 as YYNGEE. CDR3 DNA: TGTGCCAGCAGCGTAGGGCACAGGGGGCCGTTGGGGCAGCGGGGCGAGCAGTACTTC. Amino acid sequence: CASSVGHRGPLGQRGEQYF.

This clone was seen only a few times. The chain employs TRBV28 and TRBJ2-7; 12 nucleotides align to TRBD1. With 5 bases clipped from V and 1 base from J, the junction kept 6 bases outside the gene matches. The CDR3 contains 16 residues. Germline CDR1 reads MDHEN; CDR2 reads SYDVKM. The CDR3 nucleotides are TGTGCCAGCAGTCCCACGGGACAGGGGGCTTCCTACGAGCAGTACTTC. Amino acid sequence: CASSPTGQGASYEQYF.

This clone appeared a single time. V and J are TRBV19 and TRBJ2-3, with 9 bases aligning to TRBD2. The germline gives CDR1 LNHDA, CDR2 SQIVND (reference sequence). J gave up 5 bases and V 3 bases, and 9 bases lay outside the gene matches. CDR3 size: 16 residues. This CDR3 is CASSMRVAGAVDTQYF. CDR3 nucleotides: TGTGCCAGTAGTATGAGAGTAGCGGGAGCGGTAGATACGCAGTATTTT.

CDR3 amino acids: CASSARSSEKLFF. The CDR3 coding sequence is TGTGCCAGCAGCGCCCGGTCAAGTGAAAAACTGTTTTTT. This chain joins TRBV7-9 and TRBJ1-4; D is undetermined. Germline V lookup: CDR1 SEHNR, CDR2 FQNEAQ (reference sequence). The CDR3 consists of 13 residues. Between the trimmed V and J ends, which lost 5 bases and 7 bases, there was a span of 11 bases.

The CDR3 region has the DNA TGCGCCAGCAGTGAGTCGGCCACAGATACGCAGTATTTT. Residues: CASSESATDTQYF. The chain carries TRBV10-1 and TRBJ2-3; D remains ambiguous. The ends were cut back, 0 bases at V and 2 bases at J, with 3 bases in the middle. The CDR3 extends over 13 amino acids. Looked up from germline, CDR1 is WNHNN and CDR2 is SYGVQD (reference sequence).

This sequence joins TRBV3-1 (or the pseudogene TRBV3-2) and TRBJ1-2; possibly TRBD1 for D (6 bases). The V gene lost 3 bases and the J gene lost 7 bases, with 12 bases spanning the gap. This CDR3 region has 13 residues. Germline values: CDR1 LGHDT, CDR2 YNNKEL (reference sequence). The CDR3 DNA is TGTGCCAGCAGCCAGGGGGCTGAGGCTGGCTACACCTTC. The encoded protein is CASSQGAEAGYTF.

The CDR3 loop reads CASSLSINSAEPYEQYF. The CDR3, as DNA: TGTGCCAGCAGCTTAAGCATTAATAGCGCGGAGCCCTACGAGCAGTACTTC. V is TRBV11-2 and J is TRBJ2-7; D perhaps matches TRBD2 (5 bases). The germline V and J ends were trimmed by 2 bases and 2 bases, with 19 bases remaining between them. The CDR3 totals 17 residues. Germline V gene data show CDR1 as SGHAT and CDR2 as FQNNGV.

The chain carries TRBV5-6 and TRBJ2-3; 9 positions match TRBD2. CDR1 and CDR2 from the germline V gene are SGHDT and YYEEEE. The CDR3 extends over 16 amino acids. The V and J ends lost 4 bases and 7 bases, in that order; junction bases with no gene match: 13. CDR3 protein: CASSPIAGASTNTQYF. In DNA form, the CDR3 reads TGTGCCAGCAGCCCTATAGCGGGGGCGTCCACGAATACGCAGTATTTT.

In DNA form, the CDR3 reads TGTGCCAGCAGCCTAAACCTAGCGGTGGGCACAGATACGCAGTATTTT. Protein product: CASSLNLAVGTDTQYF. The chain employs TRBV6-2 or TRBV6-3 and TRBJ2-3; 7 nucleotides align to TRBD2. Germline V gives CDR1 MNHEY, CDR2 SVGEGT. The CDR3 extends over 16 amino acids. V gave up 6 bases and J gave up 1 base; unmatched junction bases: 10.

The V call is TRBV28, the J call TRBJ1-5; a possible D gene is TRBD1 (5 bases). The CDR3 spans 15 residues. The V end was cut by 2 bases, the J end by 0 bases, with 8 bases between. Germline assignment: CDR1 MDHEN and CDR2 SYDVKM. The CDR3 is CASSLRGYSNQPQHF. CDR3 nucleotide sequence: TGTGCCAGCAGTTTAAGGGGTTATAGCAATCAGCCCCAGCATTTT.

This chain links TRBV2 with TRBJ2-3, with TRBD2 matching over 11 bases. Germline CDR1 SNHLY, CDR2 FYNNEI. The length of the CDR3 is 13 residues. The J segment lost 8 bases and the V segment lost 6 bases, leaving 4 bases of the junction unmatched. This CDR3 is CASSPSGGSTQYF. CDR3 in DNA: TGTGCCAGCAGCCCTAGCGGGGGGAGTACGCAGTATTTT. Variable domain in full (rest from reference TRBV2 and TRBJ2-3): EPEVTQTPSHQVTQMGQEVILRCVPISNHLYFYWYRQILGQKVEFLVSFYNNEISEKSEIFDDQFSVERPDGSNFTLKIRSTKLEDSAMYFCASSPSGGSTQYFGPGTRLTVL.

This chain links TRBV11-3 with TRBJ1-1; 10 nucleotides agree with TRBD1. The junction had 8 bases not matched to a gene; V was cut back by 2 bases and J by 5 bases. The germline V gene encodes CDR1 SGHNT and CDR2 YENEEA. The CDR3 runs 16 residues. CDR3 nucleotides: TGTGCCAGCAGCTTAAAAAGTTGGACAGGGGGAACTGAAGCTTTCTTT. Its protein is CASSLKSWTGGTEAFF.

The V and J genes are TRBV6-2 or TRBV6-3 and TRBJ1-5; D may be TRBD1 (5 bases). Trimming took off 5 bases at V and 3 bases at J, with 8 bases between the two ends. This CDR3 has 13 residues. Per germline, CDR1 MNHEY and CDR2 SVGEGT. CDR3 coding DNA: TGTGCCAGCAGTCGGGACTCCAATCAGCCCCAGCATTTT. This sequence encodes CASSRDSNQPQHF.

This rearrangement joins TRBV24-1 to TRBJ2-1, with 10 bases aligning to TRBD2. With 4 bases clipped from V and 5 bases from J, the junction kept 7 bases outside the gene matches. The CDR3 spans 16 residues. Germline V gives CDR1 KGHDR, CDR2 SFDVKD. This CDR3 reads CATSDISGRGNNEQFF. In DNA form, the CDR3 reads TGTGCCACCAGTGACATCAGCGGGAGGGGAAACAATGAGCAGTTCTTC.

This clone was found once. Here the CDR3 DNA reads TGTGCCAGCAGCTTAGCGCTACTAGCGAGTGAGCAGTTCTTC. Amino acids: CASSLALLASEQFF. The chain recombines TRBV7-2 with TRBJ2-1; TRBD2 aligns across 7 bases. Germline V CDR1 and CDR2: SGHTA, FQGNSA. CDR3 length: 14 amino acids. The V segment lost 0 bases and the J segment 9 bases; nucleotides outside the gene matches: 5.